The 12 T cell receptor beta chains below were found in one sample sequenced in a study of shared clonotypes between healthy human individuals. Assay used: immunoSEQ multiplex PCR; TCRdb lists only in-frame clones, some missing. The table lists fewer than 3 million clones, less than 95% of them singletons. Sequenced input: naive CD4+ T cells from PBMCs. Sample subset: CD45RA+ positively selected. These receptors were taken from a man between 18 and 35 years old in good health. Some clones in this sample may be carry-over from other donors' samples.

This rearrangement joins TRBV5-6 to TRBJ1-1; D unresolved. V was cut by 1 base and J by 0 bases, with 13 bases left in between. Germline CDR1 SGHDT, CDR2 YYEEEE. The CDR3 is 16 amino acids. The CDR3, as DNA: TGTGCCAGCAGCTTGTGGAGGTCAGCCATGAACACTGAAGCTTTCTTT. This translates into CASSLWRSAMNTEAFF. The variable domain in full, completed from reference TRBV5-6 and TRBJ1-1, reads DAGVTQSPTHLIKTRGQQVTLRCSPKSGHDTVSWYQQALGQGPQFIFQYYEEEERQRGNFPDRFSGHQFPNYSSELNVNALLLGDSALYLCASSLWRSAMNTEAFFGQGTRLTVV.

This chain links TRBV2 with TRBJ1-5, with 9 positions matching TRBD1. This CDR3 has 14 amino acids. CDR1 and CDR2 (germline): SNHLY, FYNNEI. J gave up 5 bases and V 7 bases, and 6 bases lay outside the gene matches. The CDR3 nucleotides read TGTGCCAGCAAAAGACAGGGGGGAGATCAGCCCCAGCATTTT. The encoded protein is CASKRQGGDQPQHF. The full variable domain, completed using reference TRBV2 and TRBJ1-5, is EPEVTQTPSHQVTQMGQEVILRCVPISNHLYFYWYRQILGQKVEFLVSFYNNEISEKSEIFDDQFSVERPDGSNFTLKIRSTKLEDSAMYFCASKRQGGDQPQHFGDGTRLSIL.

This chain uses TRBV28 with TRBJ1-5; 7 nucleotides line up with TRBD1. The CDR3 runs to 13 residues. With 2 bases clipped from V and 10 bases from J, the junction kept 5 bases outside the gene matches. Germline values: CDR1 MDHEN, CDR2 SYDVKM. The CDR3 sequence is CASSLTTGAPQHF. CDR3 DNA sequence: TGTGCCAGCAGTTTAACAACAGGGGCCCCCCAGCATTTT.

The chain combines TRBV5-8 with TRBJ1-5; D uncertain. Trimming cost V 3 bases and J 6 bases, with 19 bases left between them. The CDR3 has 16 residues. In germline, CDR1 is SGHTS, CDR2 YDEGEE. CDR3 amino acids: CASSWGLKVLRQPQHF. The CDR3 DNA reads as TGTGCCAGCAGCTGGGGTCTTAAGGTCCTCCGTCAGCCCCAGCATTTT.

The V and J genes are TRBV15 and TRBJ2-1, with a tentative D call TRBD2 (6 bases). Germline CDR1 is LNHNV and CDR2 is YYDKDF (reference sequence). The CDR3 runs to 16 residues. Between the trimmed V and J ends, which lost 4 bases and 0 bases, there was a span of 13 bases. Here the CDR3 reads CATSMIGTPSYNEQFF. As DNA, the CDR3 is TGTGCCACCAGCATGATCGGGACTCCCTCCTACAATGAGCAGTTCTTC. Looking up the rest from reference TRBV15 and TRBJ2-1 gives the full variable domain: DAMVIQNPRYQVTQFGKPVTLSCSQTLNHNVMYWYQQKSSQAPKLLFHYYDKDFNNEADTPDNFQSRRPNTSFCFLDIRSPGLGDTAMYLCATSMIGTPSYNEQFFGPGTRLTVL.

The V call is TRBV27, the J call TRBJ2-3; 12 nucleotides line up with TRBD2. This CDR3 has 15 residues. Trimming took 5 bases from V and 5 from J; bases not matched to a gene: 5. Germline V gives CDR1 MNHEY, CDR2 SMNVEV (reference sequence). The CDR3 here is CASSTTSGSGDTQYF. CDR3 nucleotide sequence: TGTGCCAGCAGTACGACTAGCGGGAGCGGAGATACGCAGTATTTT.

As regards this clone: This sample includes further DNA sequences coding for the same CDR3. CDR3 DNA sequence: TGTGCCAGCAGTTACTCAGGGGGCGCTGGGGCCAACGTCCTGACTTTC. It translates to CASSYSGGAGANVLTF. The chain links TRBV6-5 to TRBJ2-6, with 7 bases that match TRBD1. Germline V gene data show CDR1 as MNHEY and CDR2 as SVGAGI. The CDR3 spans 16 residues. Losses at the gene ends were 0 bases for V and 2 bases for J; bases not matched to a gene: 1.

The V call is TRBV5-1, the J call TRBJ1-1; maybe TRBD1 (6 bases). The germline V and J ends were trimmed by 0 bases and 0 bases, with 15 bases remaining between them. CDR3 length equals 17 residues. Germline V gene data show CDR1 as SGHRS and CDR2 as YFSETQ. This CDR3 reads CASSLERTASMNTEAFF. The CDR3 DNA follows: TGCGCCAGCAGCTTGGAGAGGACAGCCAGCATGAACACTGAAGCTTTCTTT. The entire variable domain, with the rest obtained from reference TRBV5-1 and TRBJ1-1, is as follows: KAGVTQTPRYLIKTRGQQVTLSCSPISGHRSVSWYQQTPGQGLQFLFEYFSETQRNKGNFPGRFSGRQFSNSRSEMNVSTLELGDSALYLCASSLERTASMNTEAFFGQGTRLTVV.

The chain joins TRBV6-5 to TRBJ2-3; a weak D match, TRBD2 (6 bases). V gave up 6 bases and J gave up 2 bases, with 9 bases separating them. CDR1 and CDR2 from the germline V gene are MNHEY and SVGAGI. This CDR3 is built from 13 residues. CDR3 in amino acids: CASSRGNTDTQYF. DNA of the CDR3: TGTGCCAGCAGCCGGGGGAACACAGATACGCAGTATTTT.

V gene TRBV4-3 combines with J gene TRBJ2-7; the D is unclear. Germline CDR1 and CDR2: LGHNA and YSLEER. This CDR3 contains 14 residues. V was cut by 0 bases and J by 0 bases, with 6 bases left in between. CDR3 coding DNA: TGCGCCAGCAGCCAAGAGCGCAGCTCCTACGAGCAGTACTTC. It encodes CASSQERSSYEQYF.

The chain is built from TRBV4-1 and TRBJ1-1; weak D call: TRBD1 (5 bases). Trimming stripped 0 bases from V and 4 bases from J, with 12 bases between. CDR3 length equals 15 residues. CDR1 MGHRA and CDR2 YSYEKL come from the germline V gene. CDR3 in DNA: TGCGCCAGCAGCCAAGATCTGGTCAGGGTCACTGAAGCTTTCTTT. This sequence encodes CASSQDLVRVTEAFF.

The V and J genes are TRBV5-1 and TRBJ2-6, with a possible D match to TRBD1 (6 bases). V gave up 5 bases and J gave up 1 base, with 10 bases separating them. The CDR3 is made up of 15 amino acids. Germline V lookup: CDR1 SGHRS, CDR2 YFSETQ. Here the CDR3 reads CASRVQGSGANVLTF. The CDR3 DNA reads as TGCGCCAGCAGGGTACAGGGATCTGGGGCCAACGTCCTGACTTTC.